The 14 T cell receptor beta chains listed next were all sequenced from one sample in a study. TCRdb re-called the 5' RACE reads with MiXCR, one entry per CDR3 protein. Here the sample spans about 57,000 distinct CDR3 sequences, 28% being singletons. The sequenced sample consisted of tumor-infiltrating memory CD4+ T cells sorted from the breast tumor. Sample subset: memory CD4+ T cells, CD4+CD45RO+CD25-. The receptor set was obtained from a female donor with breast cancer.

This clonotype was found a few times. The chain has TRBV5-1 and TRBJ1-1; D gene unclear. V lost 4 bases and J lost 6, with 16 bases in between. Germline V gene lookup returns CDR1 SGHRS and CDR2 YFSETQ. This CDR3 is built from 14 residues. Written as DNA, the CDR3 is TGCGCCAGCAGCACCCGGAAGGATTGGGCTGAAGCTTTCTTT. This codes for CASSTRKDWAEAFF.

This chain uses TRBV6-1 with TRBJ2-4; the D is unclear. CDR1 MNHNS and CDR2 SASEGT come from the germline V gene. This CDR3 is built from 13 residues. V lost 1 base to trimming and J lost 15 bases, with 16 bases between them. CDR3: CASSEEGGRVRYF. In DNA, the CDR3 is TGTGCCAGCAGTGAAGAAGGTGGCCGGGTTCGGTACTTC.

In its sample, this clonotype was seen many times. The chain uses TRBV28 and TRBJ2-1; D is unresolved. The CDR3 is 15 residues long. Trimming stripped 8 bases from V and 5 bases from J, with 19 bases between. The germline CDR1 and CDR2 sequences are MDHEN and SYDVKM. The CDR3 loop reads CASLSVGRVHNEQFF. The CDR3 DNA follows: TGTGCCAGCCTCTCGGTAGGACGGGTACACAATGAGCAGTTCTTC.

The chain couples TRBV6-5 to TRBJ1-1; TRBD1 matches 7 bases. Trimming removed 5 bases from V and 2 bases from J; junction bases left unmatched: 5. CDR3 length: 14 residues. CDR1 is MNHEY and CDR2 is SVGAGI in the germline V gene. CDR3 loop: CASSTQGDNTEAFF. CDR3 bases: TGTGCCAGCAGTACGCAGGGGGACAACACTGAAGCTTTCTTT.

Only a few counts were recorded for this clonotype. The V gene is TRBV19, the J gene TRBJ2-1, with 7 bases identical to TRBD1. The length of the CDR3 is 15 residues. Per germline, CDR1 LNHDA and CDR2 SQIVND (reference sequence). V was clipped by 1 base and J by 0 bases; unmatched bases: 0. The CDR3 DNA is TGTGCCAGTAGTATAGGGACAGGCTCCTACAATGAGCAGTTCTTC. It translates to CASSIGTGSYNEQFF.

Many counts were recorded for this clonotype. J is TRBJ2-1 and V is TRBV6-5, with D perhaps matching TRBD1 (5 bases). Germline assignment: CDR1 MNHEY and CDR2 SVGAGI. The CDR3 covers 13 residues. V lost 7 bases, J lost 6 bases, and 13 bases lay in between. DNA of the CDR3: TGTGCCAGCACCCCCAGGGTCTCCAATGAGCAGTTCTTC. Encoded protein: CASTPRVSNEQFF.

This clonotype has ten or more counts. The gene calls are TRBV24-1 and TRBJ2-5; maybe TRBD1 (5 bases). V shed 7 bases and J shed 4 bases, with 9 bases lying between them. This CDR3 is built from 12 residues. The V gene's germline CDR1 is KGHDR and CDR2 SFDVKD. CDR3 sequence: CATSRAGETQYF. The CDR3 DNA sequence: TGTGCCACCAGCAGGGCTGGAGAGACCCAGTACTTC.

The chain couples TRBV3-1 to TRBJ2-3, with 8 bases lining up with TRBD1. With 4 bases clipped from V and 4 bases from J, the junction kept 4 bases outside the gene matches. This CDR3 comprises 14 residues. The germline V gene encodes CDR1 LGHDT and CDR2 YNNKEL (reference sequence). CDR3 loop: CASSRQGAADTQYF. DNA of the CDR3: TGTGCCAGCAGCCGTCAGGGGGCCGCAGATACGCAGTATTTT.

The chain's CDR3 is CASNGPNQPQHF. The CDR3 DNA reads as TGTGCCAGCAACGGCCCCAATCAGCCCCAGCATTTT. This chain connects TRBV6-1 to TRBJ1-5; no reliable D call. From germline, CDR1 is MNHNS and CDR2 SASEGT. The CDR3 has 12 residues. V was pared by 7 bases and J by 3 bases, with 7 bases between.

About this clonotype itself: The junction shows a germline mismatch at one end, possibly a read error. V is TRBV24-1 and J is TRBJ2-5, with D uncertain. The CDR3 is 13 residues long. Per the germline V gene, CDR1 is KGHDR and CDR2 is SFDVKD. CDR3 bases: TGTGCCACCAGTGGGCCCTTTCAAAAGACCCGGTACTTC. Its protein product is CATSGPFQKTRYF.

There are many counts of this clonotype. V usage is TRBV29-1 and J usage is TRBJ2-1; D unclear. V was shortened by 7 bases and J by 9 bases, with 19 bases between the two germline ends. From germline, CDR1 is SQVTM and CDR2 ANQGSEA. This CDR3 comprises 13 residues. The CDR3 DNA sequence: TGCAGCGCCGACGAGCGAAGCACAACTGAGCAGTTCTTC. It specifies CSADERSTTEQFF.

The V call is TRBV12-1, the J call TRBJ2-7; no check of the table's D call, TRBD1, against the DNA was made. TRBV12-1 is described as a pseudogene. The CDR3 contains 14 residues. The CDR3 loop is CASSGDKVNYEQYF. As DNA, the CDR3 is TGTGCCAGCAGCGGGGACAAGGTGAACTACGAGCAGTACTTC.

V is TRBV2 and J is TRBJ1-2; D possibly corresponds to TRBD1 (5 bases). CDR1 and CDR2 from the germline V gene are SNHLY and FYNNEI. This CDR3 region has 14 residues. Trimming stripped 7 bases from V and 5 bases from J, with 17 bases between. CDR3 nucleotides: TGTGCCAGCAACACAGACGGACGGACATATGGCTACACCTTC. This gives the protein CASNTDGRTYGYTF.

This clonotype was found once. The V gene is TRBV7-2, the J gene TRBJ2-5, with D tentatively TRBD2 (6 bases). The CDR3 totals 16 residues. V dropped 5 bases and J dropped 1 base, with 17 bases sitting between them. Germline CDR1 reads SGHTA; CDR2 reads FQGNSA. The CDR3 region is CASSPPGLPAQETQYF. The CDR3, as DNA: TGTGCCAGCAGCCCCCCGGGACTCCCGGCCCAAGAGACCCAGTACTTC.